This TCR beta chain was identified in a study of blood T cell repertoires in COVID-19. Study details: COVID-19 samples from acute and convalescent phases originated in the United States, Italy and Spain. Sources were T cells, B-cell-depleted T cells, or PBMCs; the material itself was cDNA or gDNA.

The germline gives CDR1 KGHDR, CDR2 SFDVKD. V trimming: 4 bases; J trimming: 4 bases; junction bases outside the gene matches: 7. The CDR3 extends over 17 amino acids. Original analysis: Estimation of nucleated cell counts relied on the amplification of reference gene primers. Generated by immunoSEQ multiplex PCR, the TCRdb table keeps only in-frame clones and is missing some. D and trimming were read from the DNA, whereas the V and J calls and clone size are those reported in that table. This table holds roughly 90,000 clones, roughly 90% found once. The source material was peripheral blood. This sequence was found in a human donor with active COVID-19. The donor label of this sample is uncertain. V is TRBV24-1 and J is TRBJ2-1; TRBD2 aligns across 12 bases. CDR3 in amino acids: CATSEQTSGGVYNEQFF. The CDR3 DNA is TGTGCCACCAGTGAGCAGACTAGCGGGGGAGTATACAATGAGCAGTTCTTC.